Listed here are 6 T cell receptor beta chains from one sample, sequenced in a study of blood T cell repertoires in COVID-19. Some clones are missing from TCRdb's copy, which holds only in-frame ones; the method was immunoSEQ multiplex PCR. The data hold about 330,000 clones, with around 87% observed a single time. Input material: PBMCs or T cells enriched from blood (not recorded which). Source of these receptors: a woman under 40 who had recovered from COVID-19.

On this clone itself: A read error may explain this, as a much larger clone is one base away. V usage is TRBV7-2 and J usage is TRBJ1-1; D not resolved. In germline, CDR1 is SGHTA, CDR2 FQGNSA. The CDR3 consists of 13 residues. V was shortened by 2 bases and J by 1 base, with 5 bases between the two germline ends. This chain's CDR3 is CASSLSGNTEAFF. CDR3 bases: TGTGCCAGCAGCTTATCGGGGAACACTGAAGCTTTCTTT.

With regard to this clone: Other DNA sequences in the same sample also yield this CDR3. The rearrangement joins TRBV5-1 to TRBJ1-2; TRBD1 matches 7 bases. The CDR3 extends over 12 amino acids. The V gene's germline CDR1 is SGHRS and CDR2 YFSETQ. Unmatched junction bases numbered 0, after V lost 0 bases and J lost 7 bases. As DNA, the CDR3 is TGCGCCAGCAGCTTGGCAGGGGGTGGCTACACCTTC. This sequence encodes CASSLAGGGYTF.

The CDR3 loop reads CASSQGQGLGAFF. The CDR3 DNA follows: TGTGCCAGCAGCCAGGGACAGGGATTAGGGGCTTTCTTT. The chain recombines TRBV3-1 (or the pseudogene TRBV3-2) with TRBJ1-1; 9 bases fit TRBD1. Per the germline V gene, CDR1 is LGHDT and CDR2 is YNNKEL (reference sequence). CDR3 size: 13 residues. With V trimmed by 3 bases and J by 11 bases, 7 bases remained unmatched.

The CDR3 region is CASSQSCRLNTEAFF. In DNA, the CDR3 is TGCGCCAGCAGTCAATCGTGTCGTCTGAACACTGAAGCTTTCTTT. V gene TRBV23-1 combines with J gene TRBJ1-1; D not resolved. TRBV23-1 is designated an ORF whose function remains uncertain. This CDR3 spans 15 amino acids. Between the trimmed V and J ends, which lost 0 bases and 0 bases, there was a span of 8 bases.

This chain links TRBV29-1 with TRBJ1-3; no definite D call. The CDR3 covers 13 residues. CDR1 is SQVTM and CDR2 is ANQGSEA in the germline V gene. Between the trimmed V and J ends, which lost 7 bases and 1 base, there was a span of 11 bases. CDR3 amino acids: CSAEAQSGNTIYF. The CDR3 coding sequence is TGCAGCGCAGAGGCGCAGTCTGGAAACACCATATATTTT.

This chain uses TRBV9 with TRBJ1-3; TRBD1 is a possible D gene (5 bases). CDR1 and CDR2 from the germline V gene are SGDLS and YYNGEE. CDR3 length: 17 residues. Trimming shortened V by 4 bases and J by 0 bases, and 17 bases separated the two germline ends. In nucleotides, the CDR3 is TGTGCCAGCAGCTTCTCCTCGGGGACTCCCTCTGGAAACACCATATATTTT. Amino acids: CASSFSSGTPSGNTIYF.